This T cell receptor beta chain emerged from a study of blood T cell repertoires in COVID-19. Per the study methods: Amplification of reference gene primers was used by the study to estimate nucleated cell counts. Generated by immunoSEQ multiplex PCR, the TCRdb table keeps only in-frame clones and is missing some. V, J and clone size are taken as reported in that table, and D and trimming were inferred from the DNA itself. The table lists 180,000 or so clones, 76% of them singletons, with roughly 9.4% in the top ten. Sequenced material: peripheral blood. The sequence was collected from a woman aged 45-65 years with active or convalescent COVID-19.

DNA of the CDR3: TGTGCCTGGAGGCCGACCCAGGAATTAAAAAATTCACCCCTCCACTTT. It is translated as CAWRPTQELKNSPLHF. The chain combines TRBV30 with TRBJ1-6; D is undetermined. CDR3 length: 16 residues. Trimming removed 3 bases at V and 7 bases at J, with 19 bases between. Germline V gene sequence: CDR1 GTSNPN, CDR2 SVGIG (reference sequence).